The clone carrying this TCR beta chain was recorded a few times. What it binds is not known. Lesional scalp tissue (obtained by punch biopsy) and peripheral blood were collected from alopecia areata patients. Cell sorting was applied to PBMCs, and CD4+ and CD8+ T cells were collected. RNA extraction was followed by reverse transcription into cDNA, which acted as the sequencing template. The protocol was immunoSEQ multiplex PCR, while the TCRdb copy is restricted to in-frame clones and leaves out a portion. In the table there are around 140,000 clones, 45% to 50% of which are singletons. The data belong to a study of CD8+ T cells in alopecia areata. Notes on the study in general: Researchers reported that TCR sharing among patients proved less clear than in mice, possibly HLA-linked. Across lesional scalp, and particularly alopecia totalis/universalis, clonality surpassed that of normal scalp.

Germline CDR1 reads SGHRS; CDR2 reads YFSETQ. V trimming: 4 bases; J trimming: 2 bases; junction bases outside the gene matches: 5. The CDR3 consists of 14 residues. The chain links TRBV5-1 to TRBJ1-1; 7 bases fit TRBD1. This clonotype originated in a human donor with alopecia areata. This sample comprised CD8+ T cells sorted from blood, obtained at week 0. The CDR3 is CASSLTGRNTEAFF. In DNA form, the CDR3 reads TGCGCCAGCAGCCTGACAGGGCGCAACACTGAAGCTTTCTTT.